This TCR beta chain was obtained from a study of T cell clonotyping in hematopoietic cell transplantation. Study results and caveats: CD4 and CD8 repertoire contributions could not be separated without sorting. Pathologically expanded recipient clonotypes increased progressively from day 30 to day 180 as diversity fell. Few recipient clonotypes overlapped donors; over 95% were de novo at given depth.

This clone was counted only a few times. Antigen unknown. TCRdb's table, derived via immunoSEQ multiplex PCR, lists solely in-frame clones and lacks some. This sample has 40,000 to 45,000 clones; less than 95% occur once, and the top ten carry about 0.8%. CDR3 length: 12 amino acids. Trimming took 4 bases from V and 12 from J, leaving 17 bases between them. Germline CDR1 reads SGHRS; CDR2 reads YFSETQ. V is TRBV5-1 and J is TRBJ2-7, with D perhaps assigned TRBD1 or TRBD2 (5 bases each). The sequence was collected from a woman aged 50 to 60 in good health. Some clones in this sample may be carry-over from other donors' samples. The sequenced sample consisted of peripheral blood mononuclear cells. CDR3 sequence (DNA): TGCGCCAGCAGCCCCGAGGGGAGACCGCGGTACTTC. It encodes CASSPEGRPRYF. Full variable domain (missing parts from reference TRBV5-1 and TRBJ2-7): KAGVTQTPRYLIKTRGQQVTLSCSPISGHRSVSWYQQTPGQGLQFLFEYFSETQRNKGNFPGRFSGRQFSNSRSEMNVSTLELGDSALYLCASSPEGRPRYFGPGTRLTVT.